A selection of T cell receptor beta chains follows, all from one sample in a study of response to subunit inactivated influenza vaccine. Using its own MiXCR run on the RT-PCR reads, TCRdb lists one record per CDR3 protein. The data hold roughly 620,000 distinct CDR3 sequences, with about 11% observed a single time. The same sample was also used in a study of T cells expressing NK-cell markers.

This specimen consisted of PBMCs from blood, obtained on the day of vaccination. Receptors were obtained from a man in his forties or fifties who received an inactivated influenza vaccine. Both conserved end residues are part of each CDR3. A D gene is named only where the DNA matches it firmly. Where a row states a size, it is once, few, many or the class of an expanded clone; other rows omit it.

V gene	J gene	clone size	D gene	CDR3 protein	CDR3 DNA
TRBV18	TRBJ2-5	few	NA	CASSPTAGAPETQYF	TGTGCCAGCTCCCCTACCGCCGGGGCACCAGAGACCCAGTACTTC
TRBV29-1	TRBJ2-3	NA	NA	CSVDRGADTQYF	TGCAGCGTTGATAGGGGGGCAGATACGCAGTATTTT
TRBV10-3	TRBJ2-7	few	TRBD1	CAISDSGQLLPGEQYF	TGTGCCATCAGTGACTCGGGACAGCTGCTCCCGGGGGAGCAGTACTTC
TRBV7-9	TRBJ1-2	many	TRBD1	CASSPRDRGSLGYTF	TGTGCCAGCAGCCCCCGGGACAGGGGTTCACTTGGCTACACCTTC
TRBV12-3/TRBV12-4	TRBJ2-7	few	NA	CASSFPRGGNREQYF	TGTGCCAGCAGTTTTCCCCGAGGGGGGAATCGCGAGCAGTACTTC
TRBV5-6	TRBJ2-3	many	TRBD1	CASMGTGVRTDTQYF	TGTGCCAGCATGGGGACAGGGGTGCGCACAGATACGCAGTATTTT
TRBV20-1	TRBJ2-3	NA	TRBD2	CSAPPSGGADTQYF	TGCAGTGCACCTCCTAGCGGGGGGGCAGATACGCAGTATTTT
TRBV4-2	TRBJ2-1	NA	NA	CASSQVRLAEQFF	TGTGCCAGCAGCCAAGTTCGGTTAGCAGAGCAGTTCTTC
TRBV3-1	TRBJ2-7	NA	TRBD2	CASSPREGVGYEQYF	TGTGCCAGCAGCCCCCGGGAGGGAGTCGGCTACGAGCAGTACTTC
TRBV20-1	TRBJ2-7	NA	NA	CSARGGSWSSYEQYF	TGCAGTGCTAGAGGGGGTAGCTGGAGCTCATACGAGCAGTACTTC
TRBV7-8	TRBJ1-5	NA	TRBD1	CASRADRGLRNQPQHF	TGTGCCAGCAGAGCCGACAGGGGGCTTCGCAATCAGCCCCAGCATTTT
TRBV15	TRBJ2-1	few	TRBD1	CATSRGRGQGPNEQFF	TGTGCCACCAGCAGGGGTAGGGGACAGGGCCCCAATGAGCAGTTCTTC
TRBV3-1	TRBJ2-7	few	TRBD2	CASSQAGGSSYEQYF	TGTGCCAGCAGCCAGGCGGGGGGATCTTCCTACGAGCAGTACTTC